This TCR beta chain was sequenced in a study of CD4+ T cells in melanoma. Overall study results and limits: In melanoma, neoantigen-specific CD4+ T cells reportedly differed in differentiation state.

CDR1 is LGHDT and CDR2 is YNNKEL in the germline V gene (reference sequence). The CDR3 is 16 residues long. J gave up 3 bases and V 3 bases, and 7 bases lay outside the gene matches. Sequencing used immunoSEQ multiplex PCR; TCRdb keeps in-frame clones, though not all of them. The sample carries approximately 9,500 clones, over 60% recorded once. Concerning this clone: Its specificity is not known.

Sequencing was carried out using cells from a culture (not recorded whether cultured in vitro). The sequence was collected from a human donor with melanoma. The chain couples TRBV3-1 (or the pseudogene TRBV3-2) to TRBJ2-2, with TRBD2 identical over 7 bases. The CDR3 region has the DNA TGTGCCAGCAGCCACAGCGGGGCCCGATACACCGGGGAGCTGTTTTTT. This encodes CASSHSGARYTGELFF.